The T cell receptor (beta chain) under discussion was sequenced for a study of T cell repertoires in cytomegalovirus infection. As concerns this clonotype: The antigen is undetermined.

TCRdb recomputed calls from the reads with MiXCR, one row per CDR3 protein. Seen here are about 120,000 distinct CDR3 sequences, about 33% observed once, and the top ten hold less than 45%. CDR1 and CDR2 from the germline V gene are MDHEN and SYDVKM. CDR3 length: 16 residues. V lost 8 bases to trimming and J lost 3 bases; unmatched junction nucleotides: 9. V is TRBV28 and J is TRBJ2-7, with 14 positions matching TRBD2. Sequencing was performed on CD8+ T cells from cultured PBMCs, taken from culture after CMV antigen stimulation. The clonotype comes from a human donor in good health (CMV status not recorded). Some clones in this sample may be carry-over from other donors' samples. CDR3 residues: CASATSGGERSYEQYF. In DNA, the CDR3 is TGTGCCAGCGCGACTAGCGGGGGGGAGCGGAGCTACGAGCAGTACTTC.